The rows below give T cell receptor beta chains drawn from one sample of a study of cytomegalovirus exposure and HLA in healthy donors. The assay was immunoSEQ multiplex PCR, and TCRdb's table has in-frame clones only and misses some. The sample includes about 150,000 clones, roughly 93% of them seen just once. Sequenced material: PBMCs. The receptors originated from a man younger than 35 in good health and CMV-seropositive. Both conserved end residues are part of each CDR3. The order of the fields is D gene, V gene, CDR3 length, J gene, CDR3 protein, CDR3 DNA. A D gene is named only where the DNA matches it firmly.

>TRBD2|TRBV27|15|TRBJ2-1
CASSWRELSYNEQFF
TGTGCCAGCAGTTGGCGGGAGCTCTCCTACAATGAGCAGTTCTTC
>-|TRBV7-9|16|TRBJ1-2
CASSYGSGAANYGYTF
TGTGCCAGCAGCTACGGCTCAGGGGCCGCTAACTATGGCTACACCTTC
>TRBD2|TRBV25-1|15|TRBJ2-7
CASSVTSASSYEQYF
TGTGCCAGCAGCGTTACTAGCGCGAGCTCCTACGAGCAGTACTTC
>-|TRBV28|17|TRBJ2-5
CASSLPRIGAGQETQYF
TGTGCCAGCAGTTTACCCCGTATTGGGGCTGGCCAAGAGACCCAGTACTTC
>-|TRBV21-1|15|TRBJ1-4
CASPTRDRSGEKLFF
TGTGCCAGCCCGACCAGGGACAGGTCCGGAGAAAAACTGTTTTTT
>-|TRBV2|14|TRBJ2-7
CASEGRVADYEQYF
TGTGCCAGCGAGGGAAGGGTCGCCGACTACGAGCAGTACTTC
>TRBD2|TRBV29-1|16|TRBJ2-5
CSVDSLGAGEPETQYF
TGCAGCGTTGACTCTCTCGGGGCGGGAGAACCTGAGACCCAGTACTTC
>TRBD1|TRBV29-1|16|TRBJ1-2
CSVGGGVGDSPYGYTF
TGCAGCGTTGGGGGCGGGGTGGGGGACAGCCCCTATGGCTACACCTTC
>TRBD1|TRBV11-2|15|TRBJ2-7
CASSSDLTTGGEQYF
TGTGCCAGCAGCTCCGACCTGACGACAGGGGGCGAGCAGTACTTC
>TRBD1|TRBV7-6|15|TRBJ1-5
CASSLETGANQPQHF
TGTGCCAGCAGCTTAGAGACAGGGGCGAATCAGCCCCAGCATTTT